The 25 T cell receptor beta chains presented below share a single source sample, sequenced in a study of blood T cell repertoires in COVID-19 (TCRdb year 2020). Receptors were amplified or captured by the immunoSEQ multiplex PCR assay. TCRdb mirrors the immuneACCESS table, restricted to in-frame sequences. Some clones are absent from its copies; in checked studies, under half trace to an unresolved V gene, and the reason for the others is unknown. The table for this sample lists roughly 99,000 clones; approximately 88% of them were counted only once. Approximately 4.4% of the sample rests with the top ten. Sequencing input: peripheral blood. Receptors originate from a human donor in a cohort sampled during active COVID-19.

As concerns this clone: The sample holds other DNA sequences that translate to the same CDR3. The chain uses TRBV7-6 and TRBJ2-3, with 10 bases identical to TRBD2. With 1 base clipped from V and 5 bases from J, the junction kept 6 bases outside the gene matches. From germline, CDR1 is SGHVS and CDR2 FNYEAQ. The CDR3 is made up of 16 amino acids. The CDR3 nucleotides are TGTGCCAGCAGCTTAGGGCTAGCGGGAGCTCAAGATACGCAGTATTTT. Translation: CASSLGLAGAQDTQYF.

The V gene is TRBV6-2 or TRBV6-3, the J gene TRBJ2-2; the match to TRBD2 covers 11 bases. Germline assignment: CDR1 MNHEY and CDR2 SVGEGT. V was pared by 4 bases and J by 4 bases, with 11 bases of the junction left unmatched. The CDR3 spans 18 residues. DNA for the CDR3: TGTGCCAGCAGTTCCACTAGCGGGAGCGCCGCGGGCACCGGGGAGCTGTTTTTT. This sequence encodes CASSSTSGSAAGTGELFF.

This rearrangement joins TRBV7-9 to TRBJ2-2; weak D call: TRBD2 (6 bases). Trimming cost V 4 bases and J 7 bases, with 19 bases left between them. The CDR3 runs 16 residues. Germline V gene sequence: CDR1 SEHNR, CDR2 FQNEAQ (reference sequence). The chain's CDR3 is CASSSPLGGRIGELFF. The CDR3 DNA sequence: TGTGCCAGCAGCTCCCCCCTTGGGGGGAGGATCGGGGAGCTGTTTTTT.

The chain uses TRBV6-4 and TRBJ2-3; 9 positions agree with TRBD2. Germline CDR1 MRHNA, CDR2 SNTAGT. The CDR3 extends over 14 amino acids. J lost 5 bases, V lost 9 bases, and 9 bases had no gene match. CDR3 nucleotides: TGTGCCAGAGCAATTGCGGGAGGGATAGATACGCAGTATTTT. Amino acid sequence: CARAIAGGIDTQYF.

The rearrangement joins TRBV19 to TRBJ1-1; D unresolved. Deletions cut 7 bases from V and 2 bases from J, with 14 bases between. CDR3 length: 14 amino acids. Germline lookup yields CDR1 LNHDA and CDR2 SQIVND (reference sequence). CDR3 nucleotides: TGTGCCAGTACTTACGGCGGCCGTAACACTGAAGCTTTCTTT. It is translated as CASTYGGRNTEAFF.

The chain is built from TRBV27 and TRBJ2-1, with 7 bases matching TRBD2. In germline, CDR1 is MNHEY, CDR2 SMNVEV (reference sequence). Trimming cost V 5 bases and J 7 bases; bases outside gene matches: 14. This CDR3 has 16 amino acids. CDR3 bases: TGTGCCAGCAGTCCTTGGGACTACTTGGGGGTGAATGAGCAGTTCTTC. This codes for CASSPWDYLGVNEQFF.

The chain joins TRBV2 to TRBJ2-1, with TRBD2 identical over 9 bases. Germline-derived CDR1 and CDR2 are SNHLY and FYNNEI. The V segment lost 6 bases and the J segment 1 base; nucleotides outside the gene matches: 13. This CDR3 spans 18 amino acids. The CDR3 DNA sequence: TGTGCCAGCAGCTCGACTAGCGGAGGGACCGGTTCCTACAATGAGCAGTTCTTC. Its translation: CASSSTSGGTGSYNEQFF.

The chain recombines TRBV2 with TRBJ1-5; D not certain. The germline CDR1 and CDR2 sequences are SNHLY and FYNNEI. V shed 3 bases and J shed 8 bases, with 14 bases lying between them. This CDR3 region has 14 residues. CDR3 nucleotides: TGTGCCAGCAGTGAGAGCAGAGGGTATGAGCCCCAGCATTTT. This codes for CASSESRGYEPQHF.

The chain uses TRBV5-1 and TRBJ2-5, with D maybe TRBD1 (6 bases). Per the germline V gene, CDR1 is SGHRS and CDR2 is YFSETQ. Between the trimmed V and J ends, which lost 4 bases and 1 base, there was a span of 11 bases. This CDR3 comprises 14 residues. The CDR3 region has the DNA TGCGCCAGCAGCCCGGGACACAGCCAAGAGACCCAGTACTTC. It encodes CASSPGHSQETQYF.

The gene calls are TRBV11-3 and TRBJ2-7; 9 bases agree with TRBD1. The CDR3 has 14 residues. The V and J ends lost 5 bases and 2 bases, in that order; junction bases with no gene match: 4. Per the germline V gene, CDR1 is SGHNT and CDR2 is YENEEA. CDR3 in amino acids: CASSRDRETYEQYF. The CDR3 nucleotides read TGTGCCAGCAGCCGGGACAGGGAAACCTACGAGCAGTACTTC.

The sample holds one count of this clone. The genes are TRBV4-3 and TRBJ2-6, with TRBD2 identical over 7 bases. CDR1 LGHNA and CDR2 YSLEER come from the germline V gene. The CDR3 totals 15 residues. The V gene end was trimmed by 4 bases and the J gene end by 0 bases; junction bases not matched to a gene: 0. This chain's CDR3 is CASSPGGSGANVLTF. DNA for the CDR3: TGCGCCAGCAGCCCGGGGGGCTCTGGGGCCAACGTCCTGACTTTC.

This chain joins TRBV19 and TRBJ2-7; perhaps TRBD2 as D (5 bases). This CDR3 has 16 amino acids. Germline CDR1 reads LNHDA; CDR2 reads SQIVND (reference sequence). V lost 1 base and J 0 bases, leaving 13 bases between the germline ends. CDR3 nucleotide sequence: TGTGCCAGTAGTATAGGCCGTAGCGAAGGCTCCTACGAGCAGTACTTC. As protein: CASSIGRSEGSYEQYF.

This clone was seen more than once but under ten times. CDR3 nucleotide sequence: TGTGCCAGCAGCTTGGGACAGCTCTCGAACTATGGCTACACCTTC. Translated: CASSLGQLSNYGYTF. The V and J genes are TRBV11-2 and TRBJ1-2; 7 bases agree with TRBD1. The CDR3 consists of 15 residues. CDR1 is SGHAT, CDR2 FQNNGV, per germline. J gave up 2 bases and V 3 bases, and 6 bases lay outside the gene matches.

This sequence joins TRBV2 and TRBJ1-5; D call uncertain. Germline values: CDR1 SNHLY, CDR2 FYNNEI. Trimming removed 5 bases at V and 0 bases at J, with 11 bases between. The CDR3 runs to 15 residues. The CDR3 is CASSTGVASNQPQHF. The CDR3 DNA sequence: TGTGCCAGCAGTACCGGAGTAGCTAGCAATCAGCCCCAGCATTTT.

The rearrangement links TRBV29-1 to TRBJ2-7, with D uncertain. V shed 3 bases and J shed 6 bases, with 6 bases lying between them. This CDR3 contains 10 residues. The germline gives CDR1 SQVTM, CDR2 ANQGSEA. CDR3 sequence (DNA): TGCAGCGTTGACACGGGCGAGCAGTACTTC. Translating it yields CSVDTGEQYF.

The V call is TRBV4-1, the J call TRBJ2-7; 8 bases line up with TRBD2. Germline V lookup: CDR1 MGHRA, CDR2 YSYEKL. V lost 0 bases to trimming and J lost 4 bases; unmatched junction nucleotides: 14. The CDR3 length is 18 residues. The CDR3: CASSQDTGGTPRGYEQYF. The CDR3 DNA follows: TGCGCCAGCAGCCAAGATACGGGGGGGACTCCCCGAGGGTACGAGCAGTACTTC.

The rearrangement uses TRBV6-5 and TRBJ2-7, with D hard to call. Germline CDR1 and CDR2: MNHEY and SVGAGI. The length of the CDR3 is 12 residues. V lost 2 bases and J lost 4, with 6 bases in between. The CDR3 spells CASSYARYEQYF. Here the CDR3 DNA reads TGTGCCAGCAGTTACGCTAGATACGAGCAGTACTTC.

V gene TRBV7-9 combines with J gene TRBJ2-6; 7 positions agree with TRBD2. The CDR3 totals 17 residues. Germline CDR1 SEHNR, CDR2 FQNEAQ (reference sequence). The V and J ends lost 1 base and 2 bases, in that order; junction bases with no gene match: 5. The CDR3 here is CASSLGVGGAGANVLTF. In DNA, the CDR3 is TGTGCCAGCAGCTTAGGTGTGGGAGGGGCTGGGGCCAACGTCCTGACTTTC.

The chain employs TRBV30 and TRBJ2-7, with 9 bases fitting TRBD2. Germline CDR1 reads GTSNPN; CDR2 reads SVGIG (reference sequence). J was trimmed by 0 bases and V by 1 base; bases with no gene match: 1. The CDR3 contains 14 residues. CDR3 nucleotides: TGTGCCTGGAGTGGACTAGCGGCCTCCTACGAGCAGTACTTC. Protein sequence: CAWSGLAASYEQYF.

The J gene is TRBJ2-6, the V gene TRBV2; 9 positions match TRBD1. Trimming cost V 6 bases and J 0 bases; bases outside gene matches: 3. The CDR3 sequence is 16 residues long. CDR1 and CDR2 from the germline V gene are SNHLY and FYNNEI. The CDR3 sequence is CASRGTGNSGANVLTF. For the CDR3, the DNA is TGTGCCAGCAGGGGGACAGGGAACTCTGGGGCCAACGTCCTGACTTTC.

The genes are TRBV5-4 and TRBJ1-2; D is undetermined. Germline CDR1 and CDR2: SGHNT and YYREEE (reference sequence). This CDR3 contains 14 residues. V was pared by 5 bases and J by 1 base, with 12 bases between. This CDR3 is CASREQSFNYGYTF. The CDR3 nucleotides read TGTGCCAGCAGAGAACAGTCGTTTAACTATGGCTACACCTTC.

The chain carries TRBV6-2 or TRBV6-3 and TRBJ2-2, with 8 bases identical to TRBD2. The CDR3 covers 17 residues. CDR1 is MNHEY, CDR2 SVGEGT, per germline. J lost 4 bases, V lost 1 base, and 8 bases had no gene match. The CDR3 region is CASSYLSGRAITGELFF. The DNA for the CDR3 is TGTGCCAGCAGTTACTTAAGCGGGAGAGCTATCACCGGGGAGCTGTTTTTT.

The rearrangement joins TRBV27 to TRBJ1-2; no clear D. The CDR3 sequence is 15 residues long. Trimming removed 6 bases from V and 0 bases from J, with 14 bases in between. Per the germline V gene, CDR1 is MNHEY and CDR2 is SMNVEV (reference sequence). The CDR3 coding sequence is TGTGCCAGCAGCGACCAGAGGACTTCTAACTATGGCTACACCTTC. Translation gives CASSDQRTSNYGYTF.

The CDR3 region has the DNA TGTGCCAGCAGTGAATCCGGGACTAGCGTCTACGAGCAGTACTTC. Encoded protein: CASSESGTSVYEQYF. V is TRBV6-1 and J is TRBJ2-7, with 10 positions matching TRBD2. The germline gives CDR1 MNHNS, CDR2 SASEGT. This CDR3 is built from 15 residues. Germline trimming cut 2 bases from V and 3 bases from J; bases unmatched to any gene: 4.

On this clone: One junction end disagrees with the germline gene, perhaps due to a read error. V gene TRBV7-7 combines with J gene TRBJ2-5, with a possible D match to TRBD2 (6 bases). The CDR3 totals 15 residues. The germline V gene encodes CDR1 SSHAT and CDR2 FNYEAQ (reference sequence). Here the CDR3 reads CASSPFGGGWETQYF. Written as DNA, the CDR3 is TGTGCTAGCAGCCCATTTGGCGGAGGGTGGGAGACCCAGTACTTC.